This paragraph reports one T cell receptor beta chain. The data originate from a study of blood T cell repertoires in COVID-19. Study summary: COVID-19 samples, acute and convalescent, were from the United States, Italy and Spain. The analysed material was cDNA or gDNA that came from T cells, B-cell-depleted T cells, or PBMCs.

Per the study methods: Scientists estimated how many nucleated cells there were by amplifying reference gene primers. Profiling relied on immunoSEQ multiplex PCR, and the TCRdb table lists in-frame clones only, not all of them. V, J and clone size are those of that table, while D and trimming were read from the DNA. Of 170,000 or so clones detected, around 86% appear once; the ten largest clones hold 2.5% to 3%. V gave up 2 bases and J gave up 4 bases; unmatched junction bases: 3. CDR1 and CDR2 (germline): MNHNY, SVGAGI (reference sequence). This CDR3 has 15 amino acids. This sequence originates from a man aged 35 to 55 with active or convalescent COVID-19. This chain links TRBV6-6 with TRBJ2-3; 10 positions agree with TRBD1. Sequencing used peripheral blood. The CDR3 here is CASSYGTGDSDTQYF. As DNA, the CDR3 is TGTGCCAGCAGTTACGGGACAGGGGATTCAGATACGCAGTATTTT.